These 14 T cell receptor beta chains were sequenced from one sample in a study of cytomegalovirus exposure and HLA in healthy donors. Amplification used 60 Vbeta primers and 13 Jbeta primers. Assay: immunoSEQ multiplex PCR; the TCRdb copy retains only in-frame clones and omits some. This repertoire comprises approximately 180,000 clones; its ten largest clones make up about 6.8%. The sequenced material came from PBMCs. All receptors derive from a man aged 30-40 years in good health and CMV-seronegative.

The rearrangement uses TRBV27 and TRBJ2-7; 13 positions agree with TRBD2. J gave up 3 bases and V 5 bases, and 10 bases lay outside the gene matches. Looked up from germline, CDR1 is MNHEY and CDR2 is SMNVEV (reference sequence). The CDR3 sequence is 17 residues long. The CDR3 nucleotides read TGTGCCAGCAGTCCGTCCGGGACTAGCGGGACGTTCTACGAGCAGTACTTC. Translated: CASSPSGTSGTFYEQYF.

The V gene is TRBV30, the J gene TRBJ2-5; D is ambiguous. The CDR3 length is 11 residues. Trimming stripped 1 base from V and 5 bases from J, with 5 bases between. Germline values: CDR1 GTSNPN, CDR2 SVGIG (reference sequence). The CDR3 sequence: CAWSGAETQYF. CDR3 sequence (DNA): TGTGCCTGGAGTGGCGCGGAGACCCAGTACTTC.

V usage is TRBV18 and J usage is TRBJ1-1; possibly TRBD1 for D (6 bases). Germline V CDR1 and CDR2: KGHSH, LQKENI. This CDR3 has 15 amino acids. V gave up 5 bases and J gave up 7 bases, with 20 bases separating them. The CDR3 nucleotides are TGTGCCAGCTCAGACCAGGGGCGGACGTTGCGTGAAGCTTTCTTT. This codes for CASSDQGRTLREAFF.

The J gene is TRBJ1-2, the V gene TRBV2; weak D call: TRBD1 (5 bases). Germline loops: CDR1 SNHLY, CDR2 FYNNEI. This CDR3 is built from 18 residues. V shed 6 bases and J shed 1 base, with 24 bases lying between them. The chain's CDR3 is CASSSYPTDRRYNYGYTF. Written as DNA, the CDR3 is TGTGCCAGCAGCTCTTACCCCACAGACAGAAGGTATAACTATGGCTACACCTTC.

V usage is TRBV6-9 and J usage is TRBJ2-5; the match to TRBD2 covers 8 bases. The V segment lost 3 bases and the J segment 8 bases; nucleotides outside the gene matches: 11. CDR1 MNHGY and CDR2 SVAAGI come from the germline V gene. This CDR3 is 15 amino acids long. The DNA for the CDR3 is TGTGCCAGCAGTTACCCGACTAGCGCGTCCAGAACCCAGTACTTC. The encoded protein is CASSYPTSASRTQYF.

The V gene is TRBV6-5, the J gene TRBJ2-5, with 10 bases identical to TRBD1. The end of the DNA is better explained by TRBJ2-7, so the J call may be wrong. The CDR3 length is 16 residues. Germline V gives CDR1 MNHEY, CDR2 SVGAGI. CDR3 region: CASSYRSRQGADEQYF. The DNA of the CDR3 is TGTGCCAGCAGTTACAGGTCCCGACAGGGGGCCGACGAGCAGTACTTC.

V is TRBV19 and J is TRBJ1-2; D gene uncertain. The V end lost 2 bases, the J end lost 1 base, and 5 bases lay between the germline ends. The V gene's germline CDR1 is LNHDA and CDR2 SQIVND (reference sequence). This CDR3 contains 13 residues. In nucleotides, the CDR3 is TGTGCCAGTAGTATATACAGTAACTATGGCTACACCTTC. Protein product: CASSIYSNYGYTF.

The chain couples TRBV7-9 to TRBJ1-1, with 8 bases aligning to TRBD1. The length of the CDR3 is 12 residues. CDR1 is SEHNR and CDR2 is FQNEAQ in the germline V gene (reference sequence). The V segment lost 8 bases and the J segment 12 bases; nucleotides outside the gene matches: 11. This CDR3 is CASPDATGEPFF. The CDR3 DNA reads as TGTGCCAGCCCCGATGCGACAGGGGAGCCTTTCTTT.

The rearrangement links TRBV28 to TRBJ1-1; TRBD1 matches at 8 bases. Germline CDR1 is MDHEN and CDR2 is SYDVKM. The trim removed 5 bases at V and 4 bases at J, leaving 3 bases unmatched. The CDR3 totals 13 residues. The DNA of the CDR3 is TGTGCCAGCAGTCCCGGACAGGGCACTGAAGCTTTCTTT. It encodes CASSPGQGTEAFF.

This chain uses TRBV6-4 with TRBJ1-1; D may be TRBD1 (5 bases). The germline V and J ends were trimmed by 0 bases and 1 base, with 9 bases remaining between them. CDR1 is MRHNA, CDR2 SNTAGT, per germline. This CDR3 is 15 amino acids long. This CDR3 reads CASSDSTEKNTEAFF. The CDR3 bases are TGTGCCAGCAGTGACTCGACAGAAAAGAACACTGAAGCTTTCTTT.

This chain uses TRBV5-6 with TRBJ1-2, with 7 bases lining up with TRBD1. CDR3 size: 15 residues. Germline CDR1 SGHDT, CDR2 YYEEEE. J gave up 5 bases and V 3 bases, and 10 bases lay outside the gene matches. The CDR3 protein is CASSSTDRDFYGYTF. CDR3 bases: TGTGCCAGCAGCTCCACCGACAGGGATTTTTATGGCTACACCTTC.

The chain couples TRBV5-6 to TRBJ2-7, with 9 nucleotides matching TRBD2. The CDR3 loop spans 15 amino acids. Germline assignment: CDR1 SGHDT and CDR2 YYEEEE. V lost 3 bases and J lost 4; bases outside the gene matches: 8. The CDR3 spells CASSSVAGERYEQYF. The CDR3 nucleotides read TGTGCCAGCAGCTCCGTAGCGGGGGAAAGGTACGAGCAGTACTTC.

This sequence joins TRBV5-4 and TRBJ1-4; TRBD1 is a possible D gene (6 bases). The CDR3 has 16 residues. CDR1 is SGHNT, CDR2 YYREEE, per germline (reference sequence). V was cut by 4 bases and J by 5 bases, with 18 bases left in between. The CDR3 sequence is CASSLGAGHLNEKLFF. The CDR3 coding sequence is TGTGCCAGCAGCCTGGGGGCGGGGCACCTAAATGAAAAACTGTTTTTT.

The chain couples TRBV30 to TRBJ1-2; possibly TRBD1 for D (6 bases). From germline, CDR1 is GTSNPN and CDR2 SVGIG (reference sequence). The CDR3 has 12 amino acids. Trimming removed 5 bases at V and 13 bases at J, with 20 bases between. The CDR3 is CAWGQPLARGTF. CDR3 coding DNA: TGTGCCTGGGGACAGCCCCTCGCCCGGGGCACCTTC.